This T cell receptor beta chain stems from a study of T cell responses to AZD1222 COVID-19 vaccine. Comments on this clone: The antigen is unknown.

Study outcomes and limitations: Baseline seropositives among AZD1222 recipients totaled only five or six. Increases in Spike-specific TCR breadth and depth were seen after two AZD1222 doses. Vaccine-associated CD4 TCRs ranged over spike, dominating at 160-218 and 743-854. Donors were largely white British and mainly female; clonal diversity was possibly underestimated.

Using immunoSEQ multiplex PCR, the repertoire was profiled, and TCRdb retains in-frame clones only, with some absent. The top ten clones hold 7.7% of a sample with more than 100,000 clones, just over 85% of them seen once. This CDR3 spans 14 amino acids. Germline V lookup: CDR1 SNHLY, CDR2 FYNNEI. V lost 6 bases and J lost 0, with 11 bases in between. The sequence was obtained from an adult in good health. Sample: peripheral blood, taken on day 0 of AZD1222 vaccination. This sequence joins TRBV2 and TRBJ1-2; D might be TRBD1 (5 bases). Written as DNA, the CDR3 is TGTGCCAGCAGCGGGACGGTCCCTAACTATGGCTACACCTTC. As protein: CASSGTVPNYGYTF.